This T cell receptor (beta chain) was retrieved from a study of OX40 agonist ivuxolimab in advanced cancers. Turning to the study itself: The study reported partial responses in three patients: one hepatocellular carcinoma, two cutaneous melanoma. Study results and limitations: Expanded clones were, on average, more numerous among CD8+ T cells than CD4+. Clones of CD4+ and CD8+ blood T cells grew by week 6 at doses of 0.1 to 3.0 mg/kg.

Sequencing used immunoSEQ multiplex PCR; TCRdb keeps in-frame clones, though not all of them. The table records approximately 62,000 clones, roughly nine tenths of them present only once. This CDR3 spans 14 amino acids. Germline V gives CDR1 MNHEY, CDR2 SMNVEV (reference sequence). Trimming took off 4 bases at V and 6 bases at J, with 15 bases between the two ends. In the case of this clone: The target antigen is unknown.

The receptor was isolated from an adult with an advanced solid tumor such as melanoma, head and neck, liver or kidney cancer. V is TRBV27 and J is TRBJ1-1; D is possibly TRBD1 (5 bases). The sample consisted of CD4+ or CD8+ T cells sorted from blood, taken in a trial of the OX40 agonist ivuxolimab. CDR3 DNA: TGTGCCAGCAGTTGGAGCCCCGGGACGCCTGAAGCTTTCTTT. Protein: CASSWSPGTPEAFF.